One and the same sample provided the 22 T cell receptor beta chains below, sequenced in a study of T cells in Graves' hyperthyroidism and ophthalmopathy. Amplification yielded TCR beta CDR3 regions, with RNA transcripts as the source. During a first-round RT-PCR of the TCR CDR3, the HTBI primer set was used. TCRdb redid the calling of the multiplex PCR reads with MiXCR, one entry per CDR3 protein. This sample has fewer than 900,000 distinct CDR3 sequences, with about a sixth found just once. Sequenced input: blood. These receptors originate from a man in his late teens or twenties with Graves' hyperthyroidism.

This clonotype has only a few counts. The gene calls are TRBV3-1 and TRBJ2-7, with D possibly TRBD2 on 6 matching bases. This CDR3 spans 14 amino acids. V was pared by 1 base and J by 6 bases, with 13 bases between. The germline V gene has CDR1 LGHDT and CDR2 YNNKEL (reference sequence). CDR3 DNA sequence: TGTGCCAGCAGCCAAGGGTACGGGAGAGCCGAGCAGTACTTC. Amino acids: CASSQGYGRAEQYF.

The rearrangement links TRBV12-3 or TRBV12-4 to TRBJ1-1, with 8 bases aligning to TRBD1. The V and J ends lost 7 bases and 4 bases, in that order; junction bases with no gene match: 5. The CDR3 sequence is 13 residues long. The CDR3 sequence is CASTKTGATEAFF. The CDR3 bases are TGTGCCAGCACCAAGACAGGGGCCACTGAAGCTTTCTTT.

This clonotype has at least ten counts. The CDR3 DNA reads TGTGCTAGTGGTTTTGGGTGGGGGGATTTGGGGGACGAGCAGTTCTTC. Protein product: CASGFGWGDLGDEQFF. V is TRBV12-5 and J is TRBJ2-1; weak D call: TRBD2 (6 bases). Germline values: CDR1 LGHNT, CDR2 FRNRAP. The CDR3 spans 16 residues. Trimming took 3 bases from V and 10 from J, leaving 22 bases between them.

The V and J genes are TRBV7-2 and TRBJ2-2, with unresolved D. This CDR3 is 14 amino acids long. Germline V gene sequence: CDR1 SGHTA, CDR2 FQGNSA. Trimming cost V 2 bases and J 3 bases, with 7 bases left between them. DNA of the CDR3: TGTGCCAGCAGCTTAAGCAGCCACACCGGGGAGCTGTTTTTT. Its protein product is CASSLSSHTGELFF.

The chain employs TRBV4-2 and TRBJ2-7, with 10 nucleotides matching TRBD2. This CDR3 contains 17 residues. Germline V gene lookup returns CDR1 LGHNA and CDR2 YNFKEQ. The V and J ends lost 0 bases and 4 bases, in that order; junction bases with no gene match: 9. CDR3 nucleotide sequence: TGTGCCAGCAGCCAAGAGAGGTTAGCGGGAGGTTGGTACGAGCAGTACTTC. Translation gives CASSQERLAGGWYEQYF.

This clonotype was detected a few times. CDR3 nucleotides: TGTGCCAGCAGAATAGCGGCCCCGAACACCGGGGAGCTGTTTTTT. This gives the protein CASRIAAPNTGELFF. The J gene is TRBJ2-2, the V gene TRBV6-1, with D possibly matching TRBD2 (6 bases). The germline V and J ends were trimmed by 6 bases and 0 bases, with 11 bases remaining between them. Germline loops: CDR1 MNHNS, CDR2 SASEGT. CDR3 length: 15 residues.

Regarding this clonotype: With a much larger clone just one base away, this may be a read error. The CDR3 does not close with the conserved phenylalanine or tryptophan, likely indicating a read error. CDR3 DNA sequence: TGTGCCAGCAGCCTTGAGGATCTAGTGGGAGGCTACACCCTC. As protein: CASSLEDLVGGYTL. V usage is TRBV28 and J usage is TRBJ1-2, with D uncertain. Germline V gene data show CDR1 as MDHEN and CDR2 as SYDVKM. With 6 bases removed from V and 8 bases from J, the gap between germline ends came to 19 bases. CDR3 length: 14 residues.

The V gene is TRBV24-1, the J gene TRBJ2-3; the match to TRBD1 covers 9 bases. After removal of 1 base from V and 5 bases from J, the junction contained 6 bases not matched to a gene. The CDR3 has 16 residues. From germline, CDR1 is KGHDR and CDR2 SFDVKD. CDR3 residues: CATSDLEDRGEDTQYF. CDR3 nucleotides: TGTGCCACCAGTGATTTAGAGGACAGGGGTGAAGATACGCAGTATTTT.

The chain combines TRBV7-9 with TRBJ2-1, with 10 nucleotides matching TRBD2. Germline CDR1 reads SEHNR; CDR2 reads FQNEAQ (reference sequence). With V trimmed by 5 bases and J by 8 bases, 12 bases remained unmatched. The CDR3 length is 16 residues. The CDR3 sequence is CASSRPQLAGAHEQFF. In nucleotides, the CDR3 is TGTGCCAGCAGCCGACCACAGCTAGCGGGAGCCCATGAGCAGTTCTTC.

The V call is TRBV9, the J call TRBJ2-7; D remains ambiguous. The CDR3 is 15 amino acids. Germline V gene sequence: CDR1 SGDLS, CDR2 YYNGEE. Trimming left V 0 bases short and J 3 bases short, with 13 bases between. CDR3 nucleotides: TGTGCCAGCAGCGTAGCCGGTTTGGGGTACTACGAGCAGTACTTC. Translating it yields CASSVAGLGYYEQYF. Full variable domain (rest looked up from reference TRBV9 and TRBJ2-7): DSGVTQTPKHLITATGQRVTLRCSPRSGDLSVYWYQQSLDQGLQFLIQYYNGEERAKGNILERFSAQQFPDLHSELNLSSLELGDSALYFCASSVAGLGYYEQYFGPGTRLTVT.

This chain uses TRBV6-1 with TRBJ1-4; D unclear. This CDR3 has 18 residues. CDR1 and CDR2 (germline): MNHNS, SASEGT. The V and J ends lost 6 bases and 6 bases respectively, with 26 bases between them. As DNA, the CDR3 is TGTGCCAGCAGACGTAAATTGACCTACGGTACGGCGCATGAAAAACTGTTTTTT. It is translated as CASRRKLTYGTAHEKLFF.

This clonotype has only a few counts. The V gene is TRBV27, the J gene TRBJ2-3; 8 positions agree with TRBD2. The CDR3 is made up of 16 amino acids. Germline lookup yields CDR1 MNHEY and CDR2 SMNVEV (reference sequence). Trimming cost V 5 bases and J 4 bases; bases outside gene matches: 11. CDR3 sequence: CASSPLSGSIADTQYF. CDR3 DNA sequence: TGTGCCAGCAGTCCCCTGAGCGGGAGTATTGCAGATACGCAGTATTTT.

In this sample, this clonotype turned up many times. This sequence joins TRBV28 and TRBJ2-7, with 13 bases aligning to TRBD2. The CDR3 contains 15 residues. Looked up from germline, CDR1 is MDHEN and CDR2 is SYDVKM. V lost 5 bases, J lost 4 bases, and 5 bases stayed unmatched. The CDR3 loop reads CASSLTSGRNYEQYF. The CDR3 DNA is TGTGCCAGCAGTCTGACTAGCGGGAGGAATTACGAGCAGTACTTC.

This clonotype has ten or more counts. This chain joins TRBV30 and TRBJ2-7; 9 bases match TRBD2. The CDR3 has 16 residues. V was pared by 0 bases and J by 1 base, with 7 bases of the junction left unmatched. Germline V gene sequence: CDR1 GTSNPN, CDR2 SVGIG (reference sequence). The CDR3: CAWSVLAGARSYEQYF. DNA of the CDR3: TGTGCCTGGAGTGTCTTAGCGGGAGCGAGGTCCTACGAGCAGTACTTC.

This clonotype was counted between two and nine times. The CDR3 sequence: CASSYHNSGRPYNEQFF. In nucleotides, the CDR3 is TGTGCCAGCAGTTACCATAATAGCGGGAGGCCGTACAATGAGCAGTTCTTC. This chain joins TRBV6-2 or TRBV6-3 and TRBJ2-1; 10 bases are a match to TRBD2. J lost 4 bases, V lost 2 bases, and 8 bases had no gene match. The length of the CDR3 is 17 residues. Germline CDR1 MNHEY, CDR2 SVGEGT.

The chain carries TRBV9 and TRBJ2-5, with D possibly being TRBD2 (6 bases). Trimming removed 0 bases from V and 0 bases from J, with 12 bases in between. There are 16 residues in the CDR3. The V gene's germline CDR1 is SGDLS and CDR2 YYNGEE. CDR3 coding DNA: TGTGCCAGCAGCGTAGGGGTTAGCGGAAACCAAGAGACCCAGTACTTC. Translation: CASSVGVSGNQETQYF.

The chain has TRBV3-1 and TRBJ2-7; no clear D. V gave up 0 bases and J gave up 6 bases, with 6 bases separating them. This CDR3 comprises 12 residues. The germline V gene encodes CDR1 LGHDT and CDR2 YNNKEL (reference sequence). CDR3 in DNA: TGTGCCAGCAGCCAAGATCTTGGCGAGCAGTACTTC. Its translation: CASSQDLGEQYF.

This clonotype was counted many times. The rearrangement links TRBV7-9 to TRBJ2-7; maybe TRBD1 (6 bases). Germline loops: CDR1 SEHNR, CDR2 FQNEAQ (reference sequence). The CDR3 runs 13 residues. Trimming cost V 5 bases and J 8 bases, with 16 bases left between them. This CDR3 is CASSPIPDSKQYF. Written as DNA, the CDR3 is TGTGCCAGCAGCCCAATTCCGGACAGCAAGCAGTACTTC.

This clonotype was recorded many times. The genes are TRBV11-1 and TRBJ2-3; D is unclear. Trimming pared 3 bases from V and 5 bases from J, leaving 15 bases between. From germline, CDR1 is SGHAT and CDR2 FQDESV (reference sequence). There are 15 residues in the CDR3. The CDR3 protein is CASSFSPTPGDTQYF. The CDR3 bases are TGTGCCAGCAGCTTCTCCCCCACCCCCGGAGATACGCAGTATTTT.

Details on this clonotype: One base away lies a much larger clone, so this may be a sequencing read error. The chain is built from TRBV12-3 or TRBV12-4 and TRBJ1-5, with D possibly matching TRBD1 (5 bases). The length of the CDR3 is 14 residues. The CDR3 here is CASSFWGRDQSQHF. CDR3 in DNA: TGTGCCAGCAGTTTTTGGGGCAGGGATCAGTCCCAGCATTTT.

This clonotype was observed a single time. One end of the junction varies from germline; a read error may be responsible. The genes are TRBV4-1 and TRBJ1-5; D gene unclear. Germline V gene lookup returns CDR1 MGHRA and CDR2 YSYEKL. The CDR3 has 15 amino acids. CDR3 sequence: CASSQDRQFNQPRHF. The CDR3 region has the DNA TGCGCCAGCAGCCAAGATCGTCAGTTTAATCAGCCCCGGCATTTT.

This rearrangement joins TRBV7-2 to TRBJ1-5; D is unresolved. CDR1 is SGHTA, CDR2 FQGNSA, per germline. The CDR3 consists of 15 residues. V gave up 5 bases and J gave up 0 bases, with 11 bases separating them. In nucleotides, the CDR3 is TGTGCCAGCAGCGCGACGCGTAATAGCAATCAGCCCCAGCATTTT. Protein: CASSATRNSNQPQHF. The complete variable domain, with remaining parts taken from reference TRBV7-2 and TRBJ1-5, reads GAGVSQSPSNKVTEKGKDVELRCDPISGHTALYWYRQSLGQGLEFLIYFQGNSAPDKSGLPSDRFSAERTGGSVSTLTIQRTQQEDSAVYLCASSATRNSNQPQHFGDGTRLSIL.